This T cell receptor (beta chain) is drawn from a study of blood T cell repertoires in COVID-19. Across the whole study: Sample material is recorded as cDNA or gDNA derived from T cells, B-cell-depleted T cells, or PBMCs.

Per the original data handling: Estimates of nucleated cell counts were drawn from the amplification of reference gene primers. Here immunoSEQ multiplex PCR was the method, and the copy in TCRdb shows in-frame clones only, minus some. The V and J calls and clone size come from that table; D and trimming were worked out from the DNA. The sample consists of 350,000 to 450,000 clones, roughly nine tenths of them appearing once. Participant reports of clinical history set cohort assignment. Recovery among Cohort 3 donors was established by two negative PCRs, clearance, or symptom resolution. Germline V gene lookup returns CDR1 GTSNPN and CDR2 SVGIG (reference sequence). CDR3 length: 13 residues. V was pared by 1 base and J by 4 bases, with 11 bases between.

This TCR was recovered from a woman under 40 who had recovered from COVID-19. The sample was PBMCs or T cells enriched from blood (not recorded which). The chain links TRBV30 to TRBJ2-7; D is possibly TRBD1 (6 bases). The CDR3 DNA is TGTGCCTGGAGTGGGGGACACCCATACGAGCAGTACTTC. This gives the protein CAWSGGHPYEQYF. Filled out from reference TRBV30 and TRBJ2-7, the complete variable domain reads SQTIHQWPATLVQPVGSPLSLECTVEGTSNPNLYWYRQAAGRGLQLLFYSVGIGQISSEVPQNLSASRPQDRQFILSSKKLLLSDSGFYLCAWSGGHPYEQYFGPGTRLTVT.